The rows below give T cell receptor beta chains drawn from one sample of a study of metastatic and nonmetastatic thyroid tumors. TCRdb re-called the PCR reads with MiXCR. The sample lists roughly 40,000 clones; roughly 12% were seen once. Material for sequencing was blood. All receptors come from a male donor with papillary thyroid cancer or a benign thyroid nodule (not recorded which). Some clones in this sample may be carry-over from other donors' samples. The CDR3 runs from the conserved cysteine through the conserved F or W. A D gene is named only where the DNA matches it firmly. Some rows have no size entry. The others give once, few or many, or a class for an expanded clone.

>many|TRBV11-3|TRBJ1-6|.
TGTGCCAGCAGCTTACGGGGGGCCGGGGGTTCACCCCTCCACTTT
CASSLRGAGGSPLHF
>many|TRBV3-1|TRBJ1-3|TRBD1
TGTGCCAGCAGCCAGAGACAGGGACCTGGAAACACCATATATTTT
CASSQRQGPGNTIYF
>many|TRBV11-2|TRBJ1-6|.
TGTGCCAGCAGCTTAGAGCCGGGGTTAAATTCACCCCTCCACTTT
CASSLEPGLNSPLHF
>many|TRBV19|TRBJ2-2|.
TGTGCCAGTAGTAGGGCGGCGAACACCGGGGAGCTGTTTTTT
CASSRAANTGELFF
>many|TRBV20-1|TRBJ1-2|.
TGCAGTGCCGGGACGTCGGGCCGCAGAAACTATGGCTACACCTTC
CSAGTSGRRNYGYTF
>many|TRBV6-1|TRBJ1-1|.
TGTGCCAGCAGCACTAAAGGACAGATCAACACTGAAGCTTTCTTT
CASSTKGQINTEAFF
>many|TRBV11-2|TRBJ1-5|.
TGTGCCAGCACCCCGAAGGGAGATAGCAATCAGCCCCAGCATTTT
CASTPKGDSNQPQHF
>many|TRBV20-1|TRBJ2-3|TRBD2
TGCAGTGCTAGAGATCCGGGAGGACGCACAGATACGCAGTATTTT
CSARDPGGRTDTQYF
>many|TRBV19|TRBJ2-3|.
TGTGCCAGTAGTATCCGCAATAGACAGAACACAGATACGCAGTATTTT
CASSIRNRQNTDTQYF
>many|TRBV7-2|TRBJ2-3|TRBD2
TGTGCCAGCAGCTTAGCGCGGGCTAGCGGACTCCTCACAGATACGCAGTATTTT
CASSLARASGLLTDTQYF
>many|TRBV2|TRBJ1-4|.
TGTGCCAGCAAGCAGGGCAGGTTAATTGGGGGTCCCGATGAAAAACTGTTTTTT
CASKQGRLIGGPDEKLFF
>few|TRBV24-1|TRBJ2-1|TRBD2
TGTGCCACCATTGATTTGCCGGCGGGAGTACGCAATGAGCAGTTCTTT
CATIDLPAGVRNEQFF
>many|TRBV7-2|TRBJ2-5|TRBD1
TGTGCCAGCAGCTTAGCGGGCAGGGGGCAGACCCAGTACTTC
CASSLAGRGQTQYF
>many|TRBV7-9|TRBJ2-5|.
TGTGCCAGCAGCTTCAGGCCAGAGACCCAGTACTTC
CASSFRPETQYF
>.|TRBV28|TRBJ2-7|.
TGTGCCAGCAGTTCTGCGACAGATAGCTCCTACGAGCAGTACTTC
CASSSATDSSYEQYF
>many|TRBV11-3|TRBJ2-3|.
TGTGCCAGCAGCTCGGGACGGGCCGGCGCAGATACGCAGTATTTT
CASSSGRAGADTQYF
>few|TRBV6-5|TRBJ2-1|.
TGTGCTAGCAGTTACGGTCCGGGACATGGTGCAAGTGAGCAGTTCTTC
CASSYGPGHGASEQFF
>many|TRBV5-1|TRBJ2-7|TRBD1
TGCGCCAGCAGCGAAGGACAGGGAGGATACGAGCAGTACTTC
CASSEGQGGYEQYF
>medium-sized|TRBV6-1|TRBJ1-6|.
TGTGCCAGCAGTCGGGGGCGTGAGAATTCACCCCTCCACTTT
CASSRGRENSPLHF
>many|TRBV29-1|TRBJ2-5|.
TGCAGTGCCTCCCGGGGCCGGGAGACCCAGTACTTC
CSASRGRETQYF
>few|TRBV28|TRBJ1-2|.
TGTGCCAGCAGCGCAAACGGGGCAGCCAACTATGGCTACACCTTC
CASSANGAANYGYTF
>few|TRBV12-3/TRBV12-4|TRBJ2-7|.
TGTGCCAGCAGCTTCCGGGACGGGTACGAGCAGTACTTC
CASSFRDGYEQYF
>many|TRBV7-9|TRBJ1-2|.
TGTGCCAGCAGCTTAGCGACAGGAGCTAACTATGGCTACACCTTC
CASSLATGANYGYTF
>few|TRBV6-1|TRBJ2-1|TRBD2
TGTGCCAGCAGTGACAGGCTAGCGGGAGCCGATGAGCAGTTCTTC
CASSDRLAGADEQFF
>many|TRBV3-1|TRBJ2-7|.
TGTGCCAGCAGCGAACGGGACCACTCCTACGAGCAGTACTTC
CASSERDHSYEQYF
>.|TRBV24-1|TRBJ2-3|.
TGTGCCACCAGTTATTTCAGGGGCTCTAGCGGAGCGACTAGCACAGATACGCAGTATTTT
CATSYFRGSSGATSTDTQYF
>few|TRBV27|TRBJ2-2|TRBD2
TGTGCCAGCAGTTACCGAGGGCTAGCGGCGAACACCGGGGAGATGTTTTTT
CASSYRGLAANTGEMFF
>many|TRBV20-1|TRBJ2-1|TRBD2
TGCAGTGCTACCACAGCGGGAGGCACCTACAATGAGCAGTTCTTC
CSATTAGGTYNEQFF
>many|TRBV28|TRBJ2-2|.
TGTGCCAGCAGCCCCCCAGGCGACTTGAACACCGGGGAGCTGTTTTTT
CASSPPGDLNTGELFF
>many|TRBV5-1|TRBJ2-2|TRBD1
TGCGCCAGCAGCCCCTCCCTCGACAGGGACACCGGGGAGCTGTTTTTT
CASSPSLDRDTGELFF
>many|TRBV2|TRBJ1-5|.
TGTGCCAGCAGTGAAGCGGTTTGGAGCAATCAGCCCCAGCATTTT
CASSEAVWSNQPQHF
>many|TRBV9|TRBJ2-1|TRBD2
TGTGCCAGCAGCGTCGCCCTAGCGGGAGTGCGGAATGAGCAGTTCTTC
CASSVALAGVRNEQFF
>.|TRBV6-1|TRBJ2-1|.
TGTGCCAGCAGTGAGCGGACGGAATACAATGAGCAGTTCTTC
CASSERTEYNEQFF
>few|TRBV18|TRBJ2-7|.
TGTGCCAGCTCACCAGGCCCCCGGTGGCAGGGGGGGTCCTACGAGCAGTACTTC
CASSPGPRWQGGSYEQYF
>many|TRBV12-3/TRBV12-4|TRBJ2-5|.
TGTGCCAGCAGGGGGGTCGGAGAGACCCAGTACTTC
CASRGVGETQYF
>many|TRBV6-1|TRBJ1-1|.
TGTGCCAGCAGTCCCCTTCCGGGGGCGGGTACTGAAGCTTTCTTT
CASSPLPGAGTEAFF
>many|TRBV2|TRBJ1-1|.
TGTGCCAGTACCAGCGAGCTTAACACTGAAGCTTTCTTT
CASTSELNTEAFF
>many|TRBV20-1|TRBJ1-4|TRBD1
TGCAGTGCTTGGACAGGGGGTTATGAAAAACTGTTTTTT
CSAWTGGYEKLFF
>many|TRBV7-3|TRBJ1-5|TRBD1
TGTGCCAGCAGCTTAAAACCCTCGGGCAGGGGGCTAGGCAATCAGCCCCAGCATTTT
CASSLKPSGRGLGNQPQHF
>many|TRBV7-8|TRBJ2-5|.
TGTGCCAGCAGCTTACTCGCATTGGGGGAGACCCAGTACTTC
CASSLLALGETQYF
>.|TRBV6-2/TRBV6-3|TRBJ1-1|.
TGTGCCAGCAGTTACAACCAGGGCCGGGACACTGAAGCTTTCTTT
CASSYNQGRDTEAFF
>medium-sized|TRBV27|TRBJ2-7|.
TGTGCCAGCAGTTTTAACATATTCTACGAGCAGTACTTC
CASSFNIFYEQYF
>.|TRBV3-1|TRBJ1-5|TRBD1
TGTGCCAGCAGCCGGGGACAGGGAGGCAATCAGCCCCAGCATTTT
CASSRGQGGNQPQHF
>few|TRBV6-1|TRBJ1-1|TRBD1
TGTGCCAGCATCCGGGACAGGGTGACTGAATCTTTCTTT
CASIRDRVTESFF
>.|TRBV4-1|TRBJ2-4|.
TGCGCCAGCAGCCAAGTCTACGGTGGATCGGCCAAAAACATTCAGTACTTC
CASSQVYGGSAKNIQYF
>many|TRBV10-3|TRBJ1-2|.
TGTGCCATCAGTGAGTCCACGGATGGCTACACCTTC
CAISESTDGYTF
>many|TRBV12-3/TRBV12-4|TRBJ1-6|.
TGTGCCAGCAGTTTTTTGACAGCTAATTCACCCCTCCACTTT
CASSFLTANSPLHF
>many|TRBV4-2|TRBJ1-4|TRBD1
TGTGCCAGCAGCCAAAGTGGAGGACAGGGCTATGCGGATGAAAAACTGTTTTTT
CASSQSGGQGYADEKLFF
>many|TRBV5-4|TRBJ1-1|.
TGTGCCAGCAGCTTGAATCATCTCGACAGGTGGGACACTGAAGCTTTCTTT
CASSLNHLDRWDTEAFF
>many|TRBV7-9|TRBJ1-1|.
TGTGCCAGCAGCCTAGTCCGGGATGGCACTGAAGCTTTCTTT
CASSLVRDGTEAFF
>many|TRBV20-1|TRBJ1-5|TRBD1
TGCAGTGCTGGGGACAGGGGGCTTAATCAGCCCCAGCATTTT
CSAGDRGLNQPQHF
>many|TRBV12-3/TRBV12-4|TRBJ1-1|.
TGTGCCAGCAGTTTTGTCGGGGGGCGGACTGAAGCTTTCTTT
CASSFVGGRTEAFF
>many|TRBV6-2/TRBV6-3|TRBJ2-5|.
TGTGCCAGCACCCTAACAGCGCGGGGTCAAGAGACCCAGTACTTC
CASTLTARGQETQYF
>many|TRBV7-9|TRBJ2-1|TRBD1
TGTGCCAGCAGCTTACATACGGCGACAGGGGAGCAGTTCTTC
CASSLHTATGEQFF
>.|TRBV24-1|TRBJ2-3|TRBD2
TGTGCCACCAGTGATCCGAGACTATCGGGAGGGGATACGCAGTATTTT
CATSDPRLSGGDTQYF
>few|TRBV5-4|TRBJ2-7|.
TGTGCCAGCAGCCCGGACCCAGGGGTCTACGAGCAGTACTTC
CASSPDPGVYEQYF
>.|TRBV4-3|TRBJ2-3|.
TGCGCCAGCAGCCAAGAATCTAGTCGCGCAGATACGCAGTATTTT
CASSQESSRADTQYF
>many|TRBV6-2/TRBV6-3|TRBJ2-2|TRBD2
TGTGCCAGCACCCTAGCGGGAGGGCGAACCGGGGAGCTGTTTTTT
CASTLAGGRTGELFF
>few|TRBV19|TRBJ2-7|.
TGTGTCAGTAGGGAGACAGCGAGAACCTACGAGCAGTACTTC
CVSRETARTYEQYF
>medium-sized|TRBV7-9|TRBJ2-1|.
TGTGCCAGCAGCTCGGACTTCTACAATGAGCAGTTCTTC
CASSSDFYNEQFF